This T cell receptor beta chain was obtained from a study of blood T cell repertoires in COVID-19. Whole-study context: COVID-19 samples collected from the United States, Italy and Spain covered acute and convalescent phases.

TCRdb keeps only in-frame clones here, not all; method: immunoSEQ multiplex PCR. Counted here are about 380,000 clones, 70% to 90% occurring once; the ten biggest clones make up 1% to 1.5%. Notes on this clone: The sample holds other DNA sequences that translate to the same CDR3.

Participants came from around 25 US areas, aged roughly 18 to 100 years. Recovered status applied to Cohort 3 donors who had two consecutive negative PCRs. It also applied to those with clearance or with symptom resolution. Per germline, CDR1 SEHNR and CDR2 FQNEAQ (reference sequence). V was cut by 5 bases and J by 4 bases, with 11 bases left in between. This CDR3 spans 13 amino acids. The V call is TRBV7-9, the J call TRBJ1-1; D is perhaps TRBD1 (5 bases). The sequence derives from a man aged 30-40 years who had recovered from COVID-19. The sequenced sample was PBMCs or T cells enriched from blood (not recorded which). The CDR3 nucleotides read TGTGCCAGCAGCCTACAGGAGGGCACTGAAGCTTTCTTT. Amino acid sequence: CASSLQEGTEAFF.